A single sample is the source of the 30 T cell receptor beta chains below, sequenced in a study of blood T cell repertoires in COVID-19. Produced via immunoSEQ multiplex PCR; TCRdb's table is partial and in-frame only. The sample carries 120,000 or so clones, 80% recorded once. The sequencing sample was made of peripheral blood. The receptors were sampled from a man aged 55-75 years with active or convalescent COVID-19.

This clone was picked up a small number of times. The chain is built from TRBV24-1 and TRBJ1-2; D is unclear. V gave up 6 bases and J gave up 7 bases, with 11 bases separating them. This CDR3 contains 12 residues. From germline, CDR1 is KGHDR and CDR2 SFDVKD. This CDR3 reads CATSHESGGYTF. CDR3 nucleotide sequence: TGTGCCACCAGTCATGAGTCGGGTGGCTACACCTTC.

The V call is TRBV9, the J call TRBJ2-3; 7 bases match TRBD2. The CDR3 sequence is 17 residues long. V lost 3 bases and J lost 0; bases outside the gene matches: 10. CDR1 is SGDLS, CDR2 YYNGEE, per germline. DNA of the CDR3: TGTGCCAGCAGCGAATTGCTAGCGGATTTTAGCACAGATACGCAGTATTTT. Translating gives CASSELLADFSTDTQYF.

CDR3: CAGIAGNTGELFF. CDR3 DNA sequence: TGTGCCGGAATAGCGGGGAACACCGGGGAGCTGTTTTTT. The chain employs TRBV30 and TRBJ2-2, with 7 bases fitting TRBD2. The V gene end was trimmed by 8 bases and the J gene end by 1 base; junction bases not matched to a gene: 4. Germline lookup yields CDR1 GTSNPN and CDR2 SVGIG (reference sequence). There are 13 residues in the CDR3.

The chain recombines TRBV10-2 with TRBJ1-1; D gene ambiguous. Germline V gives CDR1 WSHSY, CDR2 SAAADI. V dropped 4 bases and J dropped 4 bases, with 10 bases sitting between them. This CDR3 comprises 13 residues. The CDR3 spells CASSAGEGTEAFF. The CDR3 DNA reads TGCGCCAGCAGTGCTGGGGAGGGCACTGAAGCTTTCTTT.

This sequence joins TRBV6-5 and TRBJ1-4; 7 nucleotides align to TRBD1. The germline CDR1 and CDR2 sequences are MNHEY and SVGAGI. The V and J ends lost 4 bases and 8 bases, in that order; junction bases with no gene match: 7. This CDR3 comprises 14 residues. The CDR3 sequence: CASSSGQILEKLFF. CDR3 DNA: TGTGCCAGCAGTTCGGGACAGATTCTGGAAAAACTGTTTTTT.

This clone was counted between two and nine times. J is TRBJ1-2 and V is TRBV28; no firm D call. V dropped 10 bases and J dropped 4 bases, with 13 bases sitting between them. The CDR3 sequence is 12 residues long. Germline V gene lookup returns CDR1 MDHEN and CDR2 SYDVKM. CDR3 in DNA: TGTGCCACCCGTGAGGGTGCCTATGGCTACACCTTC. Translating it yields CATREGAYGYTF.

This clone appeared a single time. The chain employs TRBV4-3 and TRBJ2-4, with 10 bases aligning to TRBD1. The CDR3 spans 15 residues. Per the germline V gene, CDR1 is LGHNA and CDR2 is YSLEER. V lost 1 base, J lost 6 bases, and 3 bases stayed unmatched. The CDR3 nucleotides are TGCGCCAGCAGCCAAGCTGGACAGGGGGTAAACATTCAGTACTTC. Protein sequence: CASSQAGQGVNIQYF.

The chain employs TRBV29-1 and TRBJ2-1; 12 positions agree with TRBD2. Trimming took 6 bases from V and 5 from J; bases not matched to a gene: 5. CDR1 and CDR2 (germline): SQVTM, ANQGSEA. The CDR3 covers 14 residues. The CDR3 sequence is CSVVRLAGDNEQFF. In nucleotides, the CDR3 is TGCAGCGTAGTTCGACTAGCGGGAGACAATGAGCAGTTCTTC.

The rearrangement joins TRBV29-1 to TRBJ2-1, with 8 bases identical to TRBD2. This CDR3 comprises 16 residues. Germline trimming cut 7 bases from V and 0 bases from J; bases unmatched to any gene: 11. CDR1 and CDR2 (germline): SQVTM, ANQGSEA. CDR3 sequence reads: CSAKGGAGGSYNEQFF. The CDR3 region has the DNA TGCAGCGCCAAGGGAGGGGCGGGAGGCTCCTACAATGAGCAGTTCTTC.

The rearrangement uses TRBV4-2 and TRBJ2-1; 9 positions match TRBD2. The V and J ends lost 1 base and 7 bases, in that order; junction bases with no gene match: 11. The CDR3 is 17 amino acids. CDR1 is LGHNA, CDR2 YNFKEQ, per germline. In DNA form, the CDR3 reads TGTGCCAGCAGCCAAGCTAAAAGCGGGAGGTCTCCTAATGAGCAGTTCTTC. This encodes CASSQAKSGRSPNEQFF.

This clone was counted a single time. The CDR3 region is CASSAGVWNRGEQYF. In DNA, the CDR3 is TGTGCCAGCAGCGCAGGGGTTTGGAACCGGGGCGAGCAGTACTTC. The V gene is TRBV9, the J gene TRBJ2-7; TRBD1 might be the D (6 bases). Trimming took off 3 bases at V and 6 bases at J, with 19 bases between the two ends. Germline CDR1 is SGDLS and CDR2 is YYNGEE. The CDR3 is made up of 15 amino acids.

The gene calls are TRBV24-1 and TRBJ1-4; D remains ambiguous. Germline assignment: CDR1 KGHDR and CDR2 SFDVKD. Deletions cut 5 bases from V and 4 bases from J, with 13 bases between. This CDR3 region has 15 residues. The CDR3 DNA sequence: TGTGCCACCAGTGGTATTTGGGGAGATAATGAAAAACTGTTTTTT. Its translation: CATSGIWGDNEKLFF.

The rearrangement links TRBV6-5 to TRBJ2-5, with D hard to call. The germline CDR1 and CDR2 sequences are MNHEY and SVGAGI. V was cut by 5 bases and J by 2 bases, with 6 bases left in between. CDR3 length equals 12 residues. The CDR3 region is CASSLRQETQYF. In DNA, the CDR3 is TGTGCCAGCAGTCTGAGGCAAGAGACCCAGTACTTC.

The V and J genes are TRBV6-6 and TRBJ2-7; maybe TRBD1 (6 bases). CDR1 and CDR2 (germline): MNHNY, SVGAGI (reference sequence). V was trimmed by 9 bases and J by 1 base, leaving 13 bases between them. The CDR3 is made up of 13 amino acids. CDR3 bases: TGTGCCAGTTCCCCTGGACAGTCCTACGAGCAGTACTTC. Encoded protein: CASSPGQSYEQYF.

Note on this clone: A much larger clone differs by one base, so this may be a read error. The chain has TRBV19 and TRBJ2-7; possibly TRBD1 for D (6 bases). The CDR3 loop spans 15 amino acids. Trimming took 10 bases from V and 1 from J, leaving 20 bases between them. The germline V gene has CDR1 LNHDA and CDR2 SQIVND (reference sequence). The CDR3, as DNA: TGTGCCAATACCATCGCGACAGGTAGTTCCTACGAGCAGTACTTC. The encoded protein is CANTIATGSSYEQYF.

This clone appeared once. A much more abundant neighbour one base away suggests this may be a read error. The V gene is TRBV9, the J gene TRBJ2-7; possible D gene TRBD2, 5 bases. Trimming left V 4 bases short and J 3 bases short, with 5 bases between. The CDR3 sequence is 11 residues long. CDR1 is SGDLS, CDR2 YYNGEE, per germline. The CDR3 DNA is TGTGCCAGCAGCCGGGGCTACGAGCAGTACTTC. Its protein is CASSRGYEQYF.

This clone was counted only a few times. The genes are TRBV7-2 and TRBJ2-3, with D possibly TRBD1 on 5 matching bases. Trimming left V 6 bases short and J 2 bases short, with 15 bases between. Germline loops: CDR1 SGHTA, CDR2 FQGNSA. The CDR3 has 15 amino acids. The CDR3 sequence is CASREGAVYTDTQYF. The CDR3 DNA is TGTGCCAGCAGAGAAGGGGCAGTTTACACAGATACGCAGTATTTT.

This rearrangement joins TRBV9 to TRBJ2-3; D uncertain. The germline gives CDR1 SGDLS, CDR2 YYNGEE. CDR3 length: 12 residues. V dropped 5 bases and J dropped 3 bases, with 7 bases sitting between them. In DNA, the CDR3 is TGTGCCAGCAGAGACTTTACAGATACGCAGTATTTT. Protein: CASRDFTDTQYF.

This chain connects TRBV18 to TRBJ1-5; no clear D gene. With 2 bases removed from V and 2 bases from J, the gap between germline ends came to 13 bases. The CDR3 is 16 amino acids. Germline CDR1 KGHSH, CDR2 LQKENI. The chain's CDR3 is CASSPSGRGGNQPQHF. The CDR3 DNA follows: TGTGCCAGCTCACCAAGCGGACGGGGAGGCAATCAGCCCCAGCATTTT.

This clone appeared a few times. J is TRBJ1-1 and V is TRBV29-1; the D gene is possibly TRBD1 (6 bases). From germline, CDR1 is SQVTM and CDR2 ANQGSEA. With 6 bases removed from V and 3 bases from J, the gap between germline ends came to 26 bases. The CDR3 sequence is 17 residues long. The CDR3 nucleotides read TGCAGCGTCACCGGGACACGAAATACGGGGATAGACACTGAAGCTTTCTTT. It encodes CSVTGTRNTGIDTEAFF.

This clone was detected a few times. This sequence joins TRBV1 and TRBJ2-7; TRBD2, the table's D call, was not compared with the DNA. TRBV1 has pseudogene status. The CDR3 sequence is 17 residues long. CDR3 bases: TGCACCAGCAGCCAAGATGGAGGGGCTAGCGGGACCTACGAGCAGTACTTC. It encodes CTSSQDGGASGTYEQYF.

This sequence joins TRBV5-1 and TRBJ1-2, with D unclear. CDR1 and CDR2 (germline): SGHRS, YFSETQ. The germline V and J ends were trimmed by 4 bases and 4 bases, with 14 bases remaining between them. This CDR3 is 14 amino acids long. The DNA for the CDR3 is TGCGCCAGCAGCCTGTCCTCCGGGTCCTATGGCTACACCTTC. It codes for CASSLSSGSYGYTF.

This clone appeared a few times. The chain recombines TRBV28 with TRBJ2-2; tentatively, D is TRBD1 (6 bases). CDR3 length: 14 residues. CDR1 MDHEN and CDR2 SYDVKM come from the germline V gene. V was clipped by 7 bases and J by 4 bases, with 13 bases between them. In nucleotides, the CDR3 is TGTGCCAGCATTTCAGGGGCGCGCACCGGGGAGCTGTTTTTT. Translating gives CASISGARTGELFF.

This chain links TRBV27 with TRBJ1-3; 10 nucleotides match TRBD1. CDR1 and CDR2 from the germline V gene are MNHEY and SMNVEV (reference sequence). The CDR3 spans 16 residues. The V and J ends lost 3 bases and 1 base, in that order; junction bases with no gene match: 3. CDR3 residues: CASSFVGQGSGNTIYF. The DNA of the CDR3 is TGTGCCAGCAGTTTTGTGGGACAGGGGTCTGGAAACACCATATATTTT.

The chain couples TRBV6-4 to TRBJ2-1, with 8 bases fitting TRBD2. This CDR3 is built from 14 residues. The ends lost 2 bases at V and 5 bases at J; junction bases unmatched: 2. CDR1 MRHNA and CDR2 SNTAGT come from the germline V gene. CDR3 loop: CASSDGLAHNEQFF. The CDR3 nucleotides read TGTGCCAGCAGTGACGGACTAGCCCACAATGAGCAGTTCTTC.

This chain links TRBV19 with TRBJ2-3, with 11 bases identical to TRBD2. Germline V gene lookup returns CDR1 LNHDA and CDR2 SQIVND (reference sequence). The CDR3 loop spans 18 amino acids. J was trimmed by 4 bases and V by 3 bases; bases with no gene match: 12. The CDR3 sequence: CASSMTSGNPRGSDTQYF. CDR3 sequence (DNA): TGTGCCAGTAGTATGACTAGCGGGAACCCAAGGGGCTCAGATACGCAGTATTTT.

V usage is TRBV5-1 and J usage is TRBJ2-2, with D tentatively TRBD2 (6 bases). The CDR3 sequence is 16 residues long. Germline V gene data show CDR1 as SGHRS and CDR2 as YFSETQ. Between the trimmed V and J ends, which lost 1 base and 6 bases, there was a span of 16 bases. This CDR3 reads CASSLRDSGRPGELFF. In DNA form, the CDR3 reads TGCGCCAGCAGCTTGAGGGACTCCGGAAGACCCGGGGAGCTGTTTTTT.

The chain has TRBV5-1 and TRBJ2-7, with TRBD1 identical over 7 bases. The CDR3 spans 12 residues. The V and J ends lost 4 bases and 5 bases, in that order; junction bases with no gene match: 3. Germline V gene lookup returns CDR1 SGHRS and CDR2 YFSETQ. In DNA, the CDR3 is TGCGCCAGCAGCGCTACAGGGGACGAGCAGTACTTC. It is translated as CASSATGDEQYF.

The chain carries TRBV12-2 and TRBJ1-2; no check of the table's D call, TRBD1, against the DNA was made. TRBV12-2 is a pseudogene locus. The CDR3 contains 15 residues. The DNA for the CDR3 is TGTGCAAGTCGCTTAGTCCGGGACAGGAGGGGCGGCTACACCTTC. Protein: CASRLVRDRRGGYTF.

V gene TRBV7-2 combines with J gene TRBJ2-5; D is perhaps TRBD1 (6 bases). The CDR3 spans 15 residues. V lost 1 base and J 4 bases, leaving 13 bases between the germline ends. Germline loops: CDR1 SGHTA, CDR2 FQGNSA. The chain's CDR3 is CASSLVAGEGETQYF. DNA for the CDR3: TGTGCCAGCAGCTTAGTCGCAGGGGAAGGAGAGACCCAGTACTTC.